This T cell receptor beta chain was sequenced in a study of metastatic and nonmetastatic thyroid tumors (dated by TCRdb to 2020 to 2022). Turning to the overall study: For patients with malignant and with benign thyroid disease, the researchers compared repertoires between peripheral blood samples and tumor or nodule tissue samples.

No patient had received any treatment before thyroid surgery. Using T-cell receptor beta sequencing, the researchers looked back retrospectively at clinical samples from patients, gathered between the early 2010s and the late 2010s. The germline V gene encodes CDR1 MNHNS and CDR2 SASEGT. Trimming costs V 7 bases and J 1 base, and their ends lie 13 bases apart. The CDR3, cysteine through phenylalanine, is 14 amino acids long. The entry retains the CDR3 DNA only, 42 bases that are in frame from base 1. Paper-wide results and their limitations: TCR beta diversity was reported as significantly higher in malignant tumors than in benign nodules, in both blood and tumor samples.

This clone was detected a few times. The antigen it recognizes is unknown. Within one base of it there is no much larger clone, and no base qualities were kept. Library prep was done by PCR. Sequenced on an Illumina HiSeq 4000. The TCR beta-chain CDR3 region of each patient was profiled by high-throughput sequencing. In the authors' own workflow: A classifier to discriminate distant-metastatic papillary thyroid cancer patients was built from CDR3 differences across clinicopathological groups. Repertoire diversity was assessed with the Shannon index, and tumor-blood repertoire similarity with the Morisita-Horn index. The public reads were quality trimmed at Q25 with fastp and then assembled into clones with MiXCR by TCRdb, keeping productive beta chains. The V and J calls follow TCRdb's processing rather than the paper's. The sample table holds roughly 71,000 clones, of which roughly 18% were seen once. The ten largest clones take up over 10% of the sample.

This chain is built from TRBV6-1 and TRBJ1-1; the D gene remains uncertain. The sample consisted of blood. The TCR was taken from a female donor with papillary thyroid cancer or a benign thyroid nodule (not recorded which). Some clones in this sample may be carry-over from other donors' samples. In nucleotide form, the sequence is TGTGCCAGCACTCCCTCCCCTGGGAACACTGAAGCTTTCTTT. Translated, it reads CASTPSPGNTEAFF.